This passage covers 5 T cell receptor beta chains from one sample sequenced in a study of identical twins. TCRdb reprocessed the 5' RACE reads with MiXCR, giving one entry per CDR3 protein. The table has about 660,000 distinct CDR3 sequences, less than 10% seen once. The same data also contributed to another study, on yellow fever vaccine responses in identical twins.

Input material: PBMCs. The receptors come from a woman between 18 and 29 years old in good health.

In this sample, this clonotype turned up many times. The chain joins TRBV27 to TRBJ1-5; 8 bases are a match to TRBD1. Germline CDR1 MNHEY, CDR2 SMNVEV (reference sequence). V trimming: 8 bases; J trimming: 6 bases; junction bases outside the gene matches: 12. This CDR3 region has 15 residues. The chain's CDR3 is CASASGGASFQPQHF. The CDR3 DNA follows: TGTGCCAGCGCATCAGGGGGCGCATCATTTCAGCCCCAGCATTTT.

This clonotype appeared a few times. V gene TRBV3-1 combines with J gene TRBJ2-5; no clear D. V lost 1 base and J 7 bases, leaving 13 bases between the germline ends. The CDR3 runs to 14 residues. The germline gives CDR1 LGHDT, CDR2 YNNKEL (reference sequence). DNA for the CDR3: TGTGCCAGCAGCCAAGGGGCCGGAGAGAGGACCCAGTACTTC. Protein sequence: CASSQGAGERTQYF.

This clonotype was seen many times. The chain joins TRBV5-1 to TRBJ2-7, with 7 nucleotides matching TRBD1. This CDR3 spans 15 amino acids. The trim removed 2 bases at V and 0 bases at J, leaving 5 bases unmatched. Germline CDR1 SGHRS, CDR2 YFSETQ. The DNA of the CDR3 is TGCGCCAGCAGCTTCTCCAGGGGGTCCTCCTACGAGCAGTACTTC. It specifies CASSFSRGSSYEQYF.

DNA of the CDR3: TGTGCCAGCAGCTTAAGTAACGGGGGGCGAAACAATGAGCAGTTCTTC. This translates into CASSLSNGGRNNEQFF. V gene TRBV7-3 combines with J gene TRBJ2-1, with D possibly matching TRBD2 (7 bases). Germline loops: CDR1 SGHTA, CDR2 FQGTGA. Trimming removed 1 base at V and 5 bases at J, with 15 bases between. The CDR3 totals 16 residues.

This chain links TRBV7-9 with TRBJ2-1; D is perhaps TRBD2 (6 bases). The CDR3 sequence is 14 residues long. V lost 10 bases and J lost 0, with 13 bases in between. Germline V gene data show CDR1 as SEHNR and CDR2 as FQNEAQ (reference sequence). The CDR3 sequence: CATDSGRSYNEQFF. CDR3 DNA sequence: TGTGCCACCGATAGCGGTCGCTCCTACAATGAGCAGTTCTTC.